This T cell receptor beta chain was captured by sequencing in a study of response to subunit inactivated influenza vaccine. The CDR3 consists of 15 residues. V dropped 2 bases and J dropped 7; count of bases not matched to a gene: 8. From germline, CDR1 is MNHEY and CDR2 SVGAGI. This clonotype was picked up a small number of times. TCRdb called the RT-PCR reads again in MiXCR, with one record for every CDR3 protein. Of 710,000 or so distinct CDR3 sequences in the sample, approximately 15% were seen once. The receptor comes from a man aged 45 to 65 who received an inactivated influenza vaccine. Sequencing was performed on PBMCs from blood, taken 12 days after vaccination. The V and J genes are TRBV6-5 and TRBJ1-2; 9 bases fit TRBD1. The CDR3 loop reads CASSYTDRGSGGYTF. The CDR3 coding sequence is TGTGCCAGCAGTTACACGGACAGGGGATCGGGTGGCTACACCTTC.